These 21 T cell receptor beta chains were all obtained from the same sample, sequenced in a study of CD8+ T cells in alopecia areata. Extracted RNA was reverse transcribed, and the resulting cDNA served as sequencing template. Sequencing was performed with immunoSEQ multiplex PCR; in TCRdb, only in-frame clones are kept and a portion is missing. The data hold roughly 120,000 clones, with roughly 50% observed a single time. This sample's treatment: oral pan-JAK inhibitor, 5-10 mg twice daily. The input for sequencing was CD8+ T cells sorted from blood, taken at week 4, from a patient treated with tofacitinib. The receptors come from a human donor with alopecia areata.

The count of this clone is one. The chain is built from TRBV27 and TRBJ1-1; D gene unclear. V gave up 8 bases and J gave up 4 bases, with 11 bases separating them. Germline V gene data show CDR1 as MNHEY and CDR2 as SMNVEV (reference sequence). The CDR3 has 12 residues. CDR3 region: CASFDVATEAFF. DNA for the CDR3: TGTGCCAGCTTCGATGTTGCCACTGAAGCTTTCTTT.

The chain recombines TRBV4-1 with TRBJ1-5; no clear D. V gave up 0 bases and J gave up 1 base, with 10 bases separating them. This CDR3 spans 16 amino acids. CDR1 is MGHRA and CDR2 is YSYEKL in the germline V gene. CDR3 nucleotides: TGCGCCAGCAGCCAAGATAAGGCCCTGAGCAATCAGCCCCAGCATTTT. Protein product: CASSQDKALSNQPQHF.

This chain connects TRBV30 to TRBJ1-1, with 8 nucleotides matching TRBD1. Germline V lookup: CDR1 GTSNPN, CDR2 SVGIG (reference sequence). V shed 3 bases, J shed 4 bases, and the junction held 4 bases outside the gene matches. The CDR3 is 13 amino acids. The CDR3 DNA follows: TGTGCCTGGAGCGACAGGGGTACCACTGAAGCTTTCTTT. Its protein is CAWSDRGTTEAFF.

The chain has TRBV14 and TRBJ2-1; D is undetermined. Trimming removed 5 bases from V and 6 bases from J, with 20 bases in between. This CDR3 has 16 residues. Germline CDR1 reads SGHDN; CDR2 reads FVKESK. The CDR3 spells CASSSVSRPRGNEQFF. The CDR3 nucleotides are TGTGCCAGCAGCTCAGTCTCCAGGCCAAGAGGCAATGAGCAGTTCTTC.

J is TRBJ1-1 and V is TRBV6-5, with D unclear. This CDR3 has 15 amino acids. Germline V lookup: CDR1 MNHEY, CDR2 SVGAGI. V was pared by 2 bases and J by 0 bases, with 10 bases between. CDR3 sequence (DNA): TGTGCCAGCAGTTACAATTCCTTTATGAACACTGAAGCTTTCTTT. Its translation: CASSYNSFMNTEAFF.

This clone occurred a few times. V gene TRBV7-9 combines with J gene TRBJ2-7; no definite D call. CDR1 is SEHNR and CDR2 is FQNEAQ in the germline V gene (reference sequence). This CDR3 region has 12 residues. V lost 5 bases, J lost 5 bases, and 10 bases lay in between. The CDR3 sequence is CASSPLGHEQYF. In nucleotides, the CDR3 is TGTGCCAGCAGCCCCCTTGGCCACGAGCAGTACTTC.

This rearrangement joins TRBV4-3 to TRBJ2-2, with D maybe TRBD1 (6 bases). Germline V CDR1 and CDR2: LGHNA, YSLEER. Trimming stripped 4 bases from V and 3 bases from J, with 15 bases between. This CDR3 spans 16 amino acids. The CDR3 coding sequence is TGCGCCAGCAGCCTCCGTCCAGCAGGGGACACCGGGGAGCTGTTTTTT. Translation: CASSLRPAGDTGELFF.

The V and J genes are TRBV30 and TRBJ2-1; 11 nucleotides agree with TRBD2. Germline CDR1 GTSNPN, CDR2 SVGIG (reference sequence). The CDR3 length is 15 residues. J lost 8 bases, V lost 2 bases, and 8 bases had no gene match. CDR3 sequence (DNA): TGTGCCTGGAGTATAGCGGGGGGGCATTTTGATGAGCAGTTCTTC. Residues: CAWSIAGGHFDEQFF.

The gene calls are TRBV7-6 and TRBJ2-3; no reliable D call. The CDR3 is 16 residues long. Trimming stripped 1 base from V and 2 bases from J, with 13 bases between. CDR1 is SGHVS and CDR2 is FNYEAQ in the germline V gene. The CDR3 DNA reads as TGTGCCAGCAGCTTAGAGGTGTGGGTCTACACAGATACGCAGTATTTT. Translating it yields CASSLEVWVYTDTQYF.

The gene calls are TRBV5-1 and TRBJ2-7, with D perhaps TRBD1 (7 bases). Germline CDR1 SGHRS, CDR2 YFSETQ. The CDR3 totals 15 residues. V gave up 4 bases and J gave up 4 bases, with 18 bases separating them. The DNA of the CDR3 is TGCGCCAGCAGCGGATCTAGCGCAGGGGGGTACGAGCAGTACTTC. Translated, it gives CASSGSSAGGYEQYF.

This clone has just one count. This chain joins TRBV6-1 and TRBJ2-1; tentatively, D is TRBD2 (5 bases). Trimming took 2 bases from V and 3 from J, leaving 11 bases between them. The germline CDR1 and CDR2 sequences are MNHNS and SASEGT. CDR3 length equals 15 residues. The CDR3 DNA reads as TGTGCCAGCAGTGAAACCGGGGTGAACTACAATGAGCAGTTCTTC. Its translation is CASSETGVNYNEQFF.

This clone was detected only a few times. The V call is TRBV30, the J call TRBJ2-1, with D tentatively TRBD1 or TRBD2 (6 bases each). V shed 2 bases and J shed 3 bases, with 11 bases lying between them. The CDR3 runs to 14 residues. CDR1 is GTSNPN and CDR2 is SVGIG in the germline V gene (reference sequence). In DNA, the CDR3 is TGTGCCTGGAGTACCGGAGGGGGCTACAATGAGCAGTTCTTC. Translating it yields CAWSTGGGYNEQFF.

This rearrangement joins TRBV10-3 to TRBJ1-2, with 11 bases identical to TRBD1. V shed 3 bases and J 3 bases; nucleotides not matched to a gene: 6. Germline V gene sequence: CDR1 ENHRY, CDR2 SYGVKD. The CDR3 covers 16 residues. This CDR3 reads CAISDHRDRGDYGYTF. For the CDR3, the DNA is TGTGCCATCAGTGACCACAGGGACAGGGGGGACTATGGCTACACCTTC.

This clone has only a few counts. The chain combines TRBV30 with TRBJ2-7; D remains unclear. Germline CDR1 reads GTSNPN; CDR2 reads SVGIG (reference sequence). Trimming stripped 1 base from V and 7 bases from J, with 8 bases between. The CDR3 loop spans 11 amino acids. The CDR3 here is CAWSGRREQYF. The CDR3 DNA reads as TGTGCCTGGAGTGGCCGGCGAGAGCAGTACTTC.

V is TRBV30 and J is TRBJ2-1, with a possible D match to TRBD2 (6 bases). Germline lookup yields CDR1 GTSNPN and CDR2 SVGIG (reference sequence). V lost 3 bases and J lost 5, with 11 bases in between. CDR3 length: 13 amino acids. CDR3 amino acids: CAWSIGGDNEQFF. As DNA, the CDR3 is TGTGCCTGGAGCATCGGCGGGGACAATGAGCAGTTCTTC.

The chain combines TRBV27 with TRBJ2-7, with D tentatively TRBD1 or TRBD2 (6 bases each). This CDR3 is built from 13 residues. CDR1 and CDR2 (germline): MNHEY, SMNVEV (reference sequence). V gave up 4 bases and J gave up 3 bases, with 10 bases separating them. The CDR3 DNA is TGTGCCAGCAGTTGGGGGCGGGGCTACGAGCAGTACTTC. This encodes CASSWGRGYEQYF.

The count of this clone is one. The chain combines TRBV29-1 with TRBJ2-7, with D possibly being TRBD1 (6 bases). The V end lost 6 bases, the J end lost 6 bases, and 12 bases lay between the germline ends. This CDR3 spans 11 amino acids. Germline V gene sequence: CDR1 SQVTM, CDR2 ANQGSEA. The CDR3 protein is CSVRRDTEQYF. As DNA, the CDR3 is TGCAGCGTCCGCCGGGACACCGAGCAGTACTTC.

V usage is TRBV29-1 and J usage is TRBJ1-1; possible D gene TRBD1, 5 bases. Germline V gene lookup returns CDR1 SQVTM and CDR2 ANQGSEA. Deletions cut 6 bases from V and 6 bases from J, with 14 bases between. There are 12 residues in the CDR3. The CDR3 DNA is TGCAGCGTCCCGGGACTGCTTTCTGAAGCTTTCTTT. Protein: CSVPGLLSEAFF.

The rearrangement links TRBV29-1 to TRBJ1-1, with D perhaps matching TRBD1 (6 bases). Germline CDR1 SQVTM, CDR2 ANQGSEA. CDR3 length equals 13 residues. V was clipped by 6 bases and J by 4 bases, with 15 bases between them. The CDR3, as DNA: TGCAGCGTCCCTCCTAGGGGGGCCACTGAAGCTTTCTTT. Its translation: CSVPPRGATEAFF.

The genes are TRBV29-1 and TRBJ2-2, with 9 positions matching TRBD1. This CDR3 is 17 amino acids long. CDR1 is SQVTM, CDR2 ANQGSEA, per germline. V was clipped by 2 bases and J by 3 bases; unmatched bases: 10. The CDR3: CSVEKVHRGQYTGELFF. CDR3 sequence (DNA): TGCAGCGTTGAAAAAGTGCACAGGGGGCAATACACCGGGGAGCTGTTTTTT.

V gene TRBV4-3 combines with J gene TRBJ2-3; D might be TRBD2 (5 bases). The V end was cut by 0 bases, the J end by 5 bases, with 12 bases between. Germline CDR1 reads LGHNA; CDR2 reads YSLEER. CDR3 length equals 15 residues. The CDR3 DNA follows: TGCGCCAGCAGCCAAGATAGCGTTATGGGAGATACGCAGTATTTT. This codes for CASSQDSVMGDTQYF.